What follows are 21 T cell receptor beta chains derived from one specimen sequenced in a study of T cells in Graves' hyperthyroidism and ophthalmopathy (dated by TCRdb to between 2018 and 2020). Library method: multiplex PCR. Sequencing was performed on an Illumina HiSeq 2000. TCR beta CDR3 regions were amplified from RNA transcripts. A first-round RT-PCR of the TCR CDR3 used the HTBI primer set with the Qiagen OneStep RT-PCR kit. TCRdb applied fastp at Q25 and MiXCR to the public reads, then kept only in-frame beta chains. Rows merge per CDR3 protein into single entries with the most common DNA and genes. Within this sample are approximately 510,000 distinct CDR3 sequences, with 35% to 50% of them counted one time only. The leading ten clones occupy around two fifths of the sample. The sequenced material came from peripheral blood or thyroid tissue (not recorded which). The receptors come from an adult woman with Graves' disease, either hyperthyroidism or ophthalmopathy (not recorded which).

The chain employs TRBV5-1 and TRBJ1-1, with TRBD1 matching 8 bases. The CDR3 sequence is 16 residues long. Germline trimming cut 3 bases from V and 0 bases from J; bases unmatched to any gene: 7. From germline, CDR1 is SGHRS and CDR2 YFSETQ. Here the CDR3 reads CASSSLQGGMNTEAFF. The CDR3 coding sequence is TGCGCCAGCAGCTCACTACAGGGGGGAATGAACACTGAAGCTTTCTTT.

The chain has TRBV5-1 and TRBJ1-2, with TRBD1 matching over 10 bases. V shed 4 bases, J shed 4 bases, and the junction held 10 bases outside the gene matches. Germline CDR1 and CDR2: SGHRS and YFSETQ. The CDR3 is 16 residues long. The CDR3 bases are TGCGCCAGCAGCCCGGGAGGGACAGGGGTCAGCTATGGCTACACCTTC. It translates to CASSPGGTGVSYGYTF.

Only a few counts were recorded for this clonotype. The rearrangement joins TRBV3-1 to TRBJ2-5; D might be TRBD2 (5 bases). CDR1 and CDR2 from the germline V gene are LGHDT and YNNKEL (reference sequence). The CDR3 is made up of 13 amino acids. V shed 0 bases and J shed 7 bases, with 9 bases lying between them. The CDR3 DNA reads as TGTGCCAGCAGCCAAGAGACTACCGGGACCCAGTACTTC. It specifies CASSQETTGTQYF.

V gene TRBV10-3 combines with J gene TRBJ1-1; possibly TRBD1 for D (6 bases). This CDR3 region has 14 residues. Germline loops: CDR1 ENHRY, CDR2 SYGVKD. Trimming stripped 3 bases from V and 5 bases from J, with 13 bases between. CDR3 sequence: CAISEKRGDTEAFF. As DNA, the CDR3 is TGTGCCATCAGTGAAAAAAGGGGGGATACTGAAGCTTTCTTT.

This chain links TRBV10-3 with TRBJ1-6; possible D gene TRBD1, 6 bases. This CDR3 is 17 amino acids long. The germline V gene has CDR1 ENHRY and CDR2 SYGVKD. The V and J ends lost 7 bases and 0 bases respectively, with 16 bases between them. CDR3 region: CAIMGGGGSSYNSPLHF. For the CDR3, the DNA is TGTGCCATCATGGGGGGAGGGGGAAGCTCCTATAATTCACCCCTCCACTTT.

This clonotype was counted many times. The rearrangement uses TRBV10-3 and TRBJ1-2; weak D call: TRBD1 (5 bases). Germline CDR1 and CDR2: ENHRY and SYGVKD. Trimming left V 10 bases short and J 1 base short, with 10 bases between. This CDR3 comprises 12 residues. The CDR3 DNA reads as TGTGCCACCCGGGACCGTAACTATGGCTACACCTTC. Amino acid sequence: CATRDRNYGYTF.

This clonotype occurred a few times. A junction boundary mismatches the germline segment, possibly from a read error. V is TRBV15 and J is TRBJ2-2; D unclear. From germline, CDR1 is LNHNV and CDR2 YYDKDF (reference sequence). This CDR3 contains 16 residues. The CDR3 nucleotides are TGTGCCACCAGCAGCGTCATAGGCTCGAATACCGGGGAGCTGTTTTTT. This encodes CATSSVIGSNTGELFF.

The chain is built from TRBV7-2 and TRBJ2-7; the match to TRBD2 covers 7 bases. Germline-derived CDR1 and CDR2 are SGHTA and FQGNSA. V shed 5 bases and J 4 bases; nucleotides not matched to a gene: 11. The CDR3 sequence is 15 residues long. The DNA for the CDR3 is TGTGCCAGCAGCGTCCGACTAGCATCCCCATACGAGCAGTACTTC. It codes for CASSVRLASPYEQYF.

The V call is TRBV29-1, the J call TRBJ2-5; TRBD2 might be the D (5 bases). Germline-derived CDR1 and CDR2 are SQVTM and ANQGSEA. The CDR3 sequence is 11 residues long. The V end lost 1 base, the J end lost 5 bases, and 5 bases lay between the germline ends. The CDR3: CSVEGEETQYF. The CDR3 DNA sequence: TGCAGCGTTGAAGGGGAGGAGACCCAGTACTTC. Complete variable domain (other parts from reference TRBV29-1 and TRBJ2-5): SAVISQKPSRDICQRGTSLTIQCQVDSQVTMMFWYRQQPGQSLTLIATANQGSEATYESGFVIDKFPISRPNLTFSTLTVSNMSPEDSSIYLCSVEGEETQYFGPGTRLLVL.

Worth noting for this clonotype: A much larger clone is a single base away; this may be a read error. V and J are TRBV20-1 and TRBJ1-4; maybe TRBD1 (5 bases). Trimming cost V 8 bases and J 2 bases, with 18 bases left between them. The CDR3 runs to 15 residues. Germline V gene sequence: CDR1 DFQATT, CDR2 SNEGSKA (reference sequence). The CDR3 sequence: CSTMRRGVTNEKLFF. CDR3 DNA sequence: TGCAGTACTATGAGGCGGGGGGTGACTAATGAAAAACTGTTTTTT.

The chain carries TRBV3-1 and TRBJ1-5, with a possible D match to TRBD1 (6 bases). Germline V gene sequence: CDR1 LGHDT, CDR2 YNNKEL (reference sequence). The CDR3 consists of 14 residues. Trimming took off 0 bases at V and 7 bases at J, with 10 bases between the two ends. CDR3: CASSQETGQQPQHF. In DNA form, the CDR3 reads TGTGCCAGCAGCCAAGAAACAGGGCAACAGCCCCAGCATTTT.

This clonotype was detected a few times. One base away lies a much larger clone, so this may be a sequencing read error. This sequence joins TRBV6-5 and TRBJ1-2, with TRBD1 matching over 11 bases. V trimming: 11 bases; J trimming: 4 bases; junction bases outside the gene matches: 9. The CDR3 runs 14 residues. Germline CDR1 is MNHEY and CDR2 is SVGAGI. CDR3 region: CAGGQGQGVYGYTF. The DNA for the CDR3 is TGTGCCGGCGGCCAGGGACAGGGGGTCTATGGCTACACCTTC.

CDR3 sequence reads: CASSLGSGSNTGELFF. The CDR3, as DNA: TGTGCCAGCAGCTTAGGTAGCGGGAGCAACACCGGGGAGCTGTTTTTT. V usage is TRBV7-2 and J usage is TRBJ2-2; 9 bases match TRBD2. V shed 1 base, J shed 2 bases, and the junction held 2 bases outside the gene matches. The CDR3 runs 16 residues. Germline-derived CDR1 and CDR2 are SGHTA and FQGNSA.

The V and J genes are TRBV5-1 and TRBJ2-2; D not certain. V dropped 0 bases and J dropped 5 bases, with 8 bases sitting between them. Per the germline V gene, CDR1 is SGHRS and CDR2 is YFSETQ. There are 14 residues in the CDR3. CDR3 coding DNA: TGCGCCAGCAGCTTGGCCGGGTTAACCGGGGAGCTGTTTTTT. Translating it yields CASSLAGLTGELFF.

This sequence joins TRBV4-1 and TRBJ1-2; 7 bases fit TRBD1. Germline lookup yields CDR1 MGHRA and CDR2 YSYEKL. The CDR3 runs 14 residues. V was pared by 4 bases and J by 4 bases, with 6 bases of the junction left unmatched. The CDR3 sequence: CASSRATGLYGYTF. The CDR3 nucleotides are TGCGCCAGCAGCCGAGCGACAGGGCTCTATGGCTACACCTTC.

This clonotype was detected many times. The CDR3 DNA sequence: TGTGCCAGCAGCTTAGAAGCGGGATCCTTCTACGAGCAGTACTTC. This gives the protein CASSLEAGSFYEQYF. The chain combines TRBV7-3 with TRBJ2-7, with 7 bases matching TRBD2. Germline V gene lookup returns CDR1 SGHTA and CDR2 FQGTGA. V lost 2 bases to trimming and J lost 3 bases; unmatched junction nucleotides: 7. The length of the CDR3 is 15 residues.

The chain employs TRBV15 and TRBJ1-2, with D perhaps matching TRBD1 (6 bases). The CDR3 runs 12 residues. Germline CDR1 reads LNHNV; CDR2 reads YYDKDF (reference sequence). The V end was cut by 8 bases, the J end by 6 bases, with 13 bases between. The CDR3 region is CATGTGFHGYTF. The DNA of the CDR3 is TGTGCCACCGGAACAGGGTTTCATGGCTACACCTTC.

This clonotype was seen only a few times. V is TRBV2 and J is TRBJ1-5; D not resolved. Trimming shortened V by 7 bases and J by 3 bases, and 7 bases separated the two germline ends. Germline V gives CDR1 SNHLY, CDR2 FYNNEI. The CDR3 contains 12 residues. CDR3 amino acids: CASKAVNQPQHF. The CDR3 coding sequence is TGTGCCAGCAAGGCGGTCAATCAGCCCCAGCATTTT.

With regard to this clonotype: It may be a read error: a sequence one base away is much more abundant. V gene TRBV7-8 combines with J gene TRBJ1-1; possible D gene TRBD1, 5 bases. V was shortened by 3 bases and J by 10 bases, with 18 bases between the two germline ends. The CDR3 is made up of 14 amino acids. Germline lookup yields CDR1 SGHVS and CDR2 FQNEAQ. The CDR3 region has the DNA TGTGCCAGCAGCTTGGTCTCAGGGCGGATGGCAGCTTTCTTT. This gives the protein CASSLVSGRMAAFF. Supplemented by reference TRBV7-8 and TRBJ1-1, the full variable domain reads GAGVSQSPRYKVAKRGQDVALRCDPISGHVSLFWYQQALGQGPEFLTYFQNEAQLDKSGLPSDRFFAERPEGSVSTLKIQRTQQEDSAVYLCASSLVSGRMAAFFGQGTRLTVV.

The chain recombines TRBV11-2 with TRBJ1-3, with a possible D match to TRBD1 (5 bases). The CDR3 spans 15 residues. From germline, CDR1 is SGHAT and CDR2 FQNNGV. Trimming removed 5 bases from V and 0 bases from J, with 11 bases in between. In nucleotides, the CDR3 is TGTGCCAGCAGCGACCAAGGGACCTCTGGAAACACCATATATTTT. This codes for CASSDQGTSGNTIYF.

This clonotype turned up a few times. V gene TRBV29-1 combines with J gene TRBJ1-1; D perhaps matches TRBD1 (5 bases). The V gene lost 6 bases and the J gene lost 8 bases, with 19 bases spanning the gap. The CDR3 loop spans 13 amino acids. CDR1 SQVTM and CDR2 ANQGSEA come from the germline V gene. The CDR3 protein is CSVSPGGMMEAFF. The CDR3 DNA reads TGCAGCGTGTCGCCGGGGGGTATGATGGAAGCTTTCTTT. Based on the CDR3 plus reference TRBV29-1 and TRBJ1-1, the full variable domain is SAVISQKPSRDICQRGTSLTIQCQVDSQVTMMFWYRQQPGQSLTLIATANQGSEATYESGFVIDKFPISRPNLTFSTLTVSNMSPEDSSIYLCSVSPGGMMEAFFGQGTRLTVV.